The clone carrying this TCR beta chain was seen only once. In germline, CDR1 is MDHEN, CDR2 SYDVKM. This CDR3 has 16 residues. The trim removed 4 bases at V and 0 bases at J, leaving 6 bases unmatched. This entry is derived from a study of shared clonotypes between healthy human individuals. The data were produced by immunoSEQ multiplex PCR, yet TCRdb's version contains in-frame clones alone and is incomplete. The table records approximately 2.5 million clones, approximately 93% of them present only once. This receptor was obtained from a man between 18 and 29 years old in good health. Some clones in this sample may be carry-over from other donors' samples. This rearrangement joins TRBV28 to TRBJ2-1, with 7 bases matching TRBD2. The specimen was naive CD4+ T cells from PBMCs. As for subset: CD45RA+ positively selected. The CDR3 coding sequence is TGTGCCAGCAGTTCGACACTAGCGACCTCCTACAATGAGCAGTTCTTC. Amino acid sequence: CASSSTLATSYNEQFF.